This T cell receptor beta chain was found in a study of somatic mutations in cytotoxic T cells in rheumatoid arthritis. Study at large: An approximately 29 ml EDTA sample of patient blood was drawn right after diagnosis, before any treatment.

Isolation of the CD4+ and CD8+ populations was accomplished via positive magnetic bead selection, with purity assessed by flow cytometry. The protocol was immunoSEQ multiplex PCR, while the TCRdb copy is restricted to in-frame clones and leaves out a portion. This table holds roughly 20,000 clones, 78% found once. The CDR3 has 15 residues. The V end was cut by 0 bases, the J end by 0 bases, with 9 bases between. Germline V gene data show CDR1 as SGHDT and CDR2 as YYEEEE. The chain combines TRBV5-6 with TRBJ1-2; D remains unclear. The specimen sequenced was CD8+ T cells sorted from blood. The TCR comes from an adult with rheumatoid arthritis. The DNA for the CDR3 is TGTGCCAGCAGCTTGGTCGGGGTAGCTAACTATGGCTACACCTTC. Protein: CASSLVGVANYGYTF.